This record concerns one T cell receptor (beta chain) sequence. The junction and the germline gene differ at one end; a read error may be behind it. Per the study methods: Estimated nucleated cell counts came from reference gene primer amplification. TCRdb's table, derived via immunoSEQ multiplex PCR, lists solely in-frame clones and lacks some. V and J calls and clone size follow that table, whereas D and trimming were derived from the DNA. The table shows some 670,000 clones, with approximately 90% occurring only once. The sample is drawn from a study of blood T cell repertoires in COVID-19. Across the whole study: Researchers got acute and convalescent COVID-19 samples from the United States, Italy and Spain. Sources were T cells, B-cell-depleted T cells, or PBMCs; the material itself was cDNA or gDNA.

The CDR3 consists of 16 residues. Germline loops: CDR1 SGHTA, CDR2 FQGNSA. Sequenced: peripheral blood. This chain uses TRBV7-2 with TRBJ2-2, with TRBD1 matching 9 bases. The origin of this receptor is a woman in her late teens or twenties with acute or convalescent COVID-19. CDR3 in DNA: TGTGCCAGCAGCTTAGCTGGGACAGGGAACGCCGGGGAGCTGTTTTTT. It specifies CASSLAGTGNAGELFF.